The rows below give T cell receptor beta chains drawn from one sample of a study of shared clonotypes between healthy human individuals. TCRdb keeps only in-frame clones here, not all; method: immunoSEQ multiplex PCR. In the table there are roughly 1,600,000 clones, approximately 98.5% of which are singletons. The sequencing input was naive CD4+ T cells sorted from blood. Receptor source: a man aged 25-45 years in good health. CDR3s include the opening cysteine and the closing phenylalanine or tryptophan. Fields, in order: D gene, clone size, V gene, J gene, CDR3 DNA, CDR3 protein. A D gene is named only where the DNA matches it firmly. Size is omitted from some rows. Given values are once, few, many or a class for expanded clones.

TRBD1	-	TRBV2	TRBJ2-5	TGTGCCAGCAGATCGGACAGGGGAATACAAGAGACCCAGTACTTC	CASRSDRGIQETQYF
-	once	TRBV7-2	TRBJ1-2	TGTGCCAGCAGCTTACAGGGGCCGGCGGCCTATGGCTACACCTTC	CASSLQGPAAYGYTF
-	-	TRBV28	TRBJ2-7	TGTGCCAGCAGTTTGATTGGGGACACATACGAGCAGTACTTC	CASSLIGDTYEQYF
TRBD2	-	TRBV20-1	TRBJ2-7	TGCAGTGCCCGTGGGGCGGGAGAGGAGTACTTC	CSARGAGEEYF
-	-	TRBV19	TRBJ2-2	TGTGCCAGTACCATGGTGGGAGCGGTCACCGGGGAGCTGTTTTTT	CASTMVGAVTGELFF
-	-	TRBV6-5	TRBJ2-1	TGTGCCACCCGAGGGGCCTACAATGAGCAGTTCTTC	CATRGAYNEQFF
-	-	TRBV5-1	TRBJ2-1	TGCGCCAGCAGCTGGTCTGGGAATGAGCAGTTCTTC	CASSWSGNEQFF
-	-	TRBV4-1	TRBJ2-1	TGCGCCAGCAGCCAGTCGACCGTGGCTAGCAAGCAGTTCTTC	CASSQSTVASKQFF
-	-	TRBV7-8	TRBJ2-5	TGTGCCAGCAGCTTAGGTCCCGGACGGCACCAAGAGACCCAGTACTTC	CASSLGPGRHQETQYF
-	-	TRBV7-2	TRBJ2-1	TGTGCCAGCAGCTTAGGCGCGGTGCGGGTCTCCTACAATGAGCAGTTCTTC	CASSLGAVRVSYNEQFF
-	-	TRBV18	TRBJ1-1	TGTGCCAGCTCACCAAGAATGGACAGTGAAGCTTTCTTT	CASSPRMDSEAFF
-	-	TRBV28	TRBJ2-2	TGTGCCAGCAGTTTTAGTACGAACACCGGGGAGCTGTTTTTT	CASSFSTNTGELFF
-	-	TRBV14	TRBJ2-2	TGTGCCAGCAGCCTGGATAGGCGGGCCGGGGAGCTGTTTTTT	CASSLDRRAGELFF
-	-	TRBV19	TRBJ2-3	TGTGCCAGGGGGGGCCTTTGCACAGATACGCAGTATTTT	CARGGLCTDTQYF
-	-	TRBV28	TRBJ1-4	TGTGCCAGCAGACAGGAGCCTACTAATGAAAAACTGTTTTTT	CASRQEPTNEKLFF
-	-	TRBV6-1	TRBJ2-7	TGTGCCAGCAGCCGGAACAGGGATTACGAGCAGTACTTC	CASSRNRDYEQYF
-	-	TRBV5-4	TRBJ1-1	TGTGCCAGCAGCAGAGACAGTCACACTGAAGCTTTCTTT	CASSRDSHTEAFF